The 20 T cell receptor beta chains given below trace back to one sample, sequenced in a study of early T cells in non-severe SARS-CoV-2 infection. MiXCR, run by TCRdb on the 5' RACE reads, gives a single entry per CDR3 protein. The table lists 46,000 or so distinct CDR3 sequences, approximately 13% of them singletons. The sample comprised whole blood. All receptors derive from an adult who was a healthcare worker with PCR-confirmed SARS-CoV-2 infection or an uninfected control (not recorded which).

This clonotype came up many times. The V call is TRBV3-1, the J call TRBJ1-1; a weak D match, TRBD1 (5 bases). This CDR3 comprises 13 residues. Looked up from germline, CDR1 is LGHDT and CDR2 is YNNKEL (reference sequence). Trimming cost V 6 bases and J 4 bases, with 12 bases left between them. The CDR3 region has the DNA TGTGCCAGCAGGGGGGGTGTTGGCACTGAAGCTTTCTTT. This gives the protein CASRGGVGTEAFF.

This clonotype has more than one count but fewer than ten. This chain's CDR3 is CASSPFGDRGLAKNIQYF. The CDR3 DNA reads TGTGCCAGCAGCCCATTTGGGGACAGGGGCCTAGCCAAAAACATTCAGTACTTC. The rearrangement uses TRBV12-3 or TRBV12-4 and TRBJ2-4, with 10 nucleotides matching TRBD1. V shed 6 bases and J 0 bases; nucleotides not matched to a gene: 11. This CDR3 contains 18 residues.

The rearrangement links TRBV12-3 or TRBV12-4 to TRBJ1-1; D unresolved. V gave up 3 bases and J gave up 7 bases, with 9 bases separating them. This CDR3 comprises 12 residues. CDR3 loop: CASSFGISEAFF. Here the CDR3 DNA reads TGTGCCAGCAGTTTTGGGATCAGTGAAGCTTTCTTT.

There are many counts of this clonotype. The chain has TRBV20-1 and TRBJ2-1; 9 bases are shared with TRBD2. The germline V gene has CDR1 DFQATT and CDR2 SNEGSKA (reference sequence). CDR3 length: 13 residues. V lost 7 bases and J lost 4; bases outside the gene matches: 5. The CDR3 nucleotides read TGCAGTGTCGGACTAGCGATTTACAATGAGCAGTTCTTC. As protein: CSVGLAIYNEQFF.

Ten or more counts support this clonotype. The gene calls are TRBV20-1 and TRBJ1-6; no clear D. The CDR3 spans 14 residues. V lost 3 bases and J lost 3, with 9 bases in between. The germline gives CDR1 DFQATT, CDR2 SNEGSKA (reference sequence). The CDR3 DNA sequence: TGCAGTGCTAGCGAGGTCGGCTATAATTCACCCCTCCACTTT. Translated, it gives CSASEVGYNSPLHF.

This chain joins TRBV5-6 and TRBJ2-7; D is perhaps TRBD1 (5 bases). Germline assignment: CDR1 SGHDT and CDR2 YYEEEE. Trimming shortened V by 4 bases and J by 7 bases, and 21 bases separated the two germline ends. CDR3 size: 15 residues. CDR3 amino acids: CASSVGLKGAGEQYF. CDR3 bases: TGTGCCAGCAGCGTCGGCCTTAAAGGGGCTGGAGAGCAGTACTTC.

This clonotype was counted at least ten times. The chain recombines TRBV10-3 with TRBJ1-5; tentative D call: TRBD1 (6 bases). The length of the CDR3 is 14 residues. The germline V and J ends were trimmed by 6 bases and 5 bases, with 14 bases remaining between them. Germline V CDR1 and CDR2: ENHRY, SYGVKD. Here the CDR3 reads CAISETGQYQPQHF. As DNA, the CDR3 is TGTGCCATCAGCGAGACAGGCCAGTATCAGCCCCAGCATTTT.

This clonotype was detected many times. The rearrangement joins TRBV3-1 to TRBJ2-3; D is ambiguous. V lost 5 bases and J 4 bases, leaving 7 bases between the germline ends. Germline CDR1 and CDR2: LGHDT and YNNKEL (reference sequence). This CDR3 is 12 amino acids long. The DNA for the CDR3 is TGTGCCAGCAGCGCCCAGTCAGATACGCAGTATTTT. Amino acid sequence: CASSAQSDTQYF.

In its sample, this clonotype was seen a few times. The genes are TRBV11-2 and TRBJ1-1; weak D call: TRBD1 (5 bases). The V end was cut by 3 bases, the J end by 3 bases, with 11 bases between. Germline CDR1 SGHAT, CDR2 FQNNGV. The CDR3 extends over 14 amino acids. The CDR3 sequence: CASSFWSGDTEAFF. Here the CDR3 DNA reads TGTGCCAGCAGCTTCTGGTCGGGGGACACTGAAGCTTTCTTT.

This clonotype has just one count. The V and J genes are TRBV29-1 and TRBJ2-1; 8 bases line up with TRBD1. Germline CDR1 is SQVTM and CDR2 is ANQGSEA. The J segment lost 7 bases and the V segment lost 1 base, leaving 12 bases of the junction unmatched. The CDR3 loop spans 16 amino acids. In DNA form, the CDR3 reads TGCAGCGTTGAAGGGCCCCAGGGGGCTGTGTGGAATGAGCAGTTCTTC. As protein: CSVEGPQGAVWNEQFF.

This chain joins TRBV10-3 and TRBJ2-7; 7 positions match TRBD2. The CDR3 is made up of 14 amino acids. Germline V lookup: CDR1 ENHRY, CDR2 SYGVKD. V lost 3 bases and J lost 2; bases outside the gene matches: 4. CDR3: CAISDPGLAYEQYF. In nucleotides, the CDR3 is TGTGCCATCAGTGACCCCGGACTAGCCTACGAGCAGTACTTC.

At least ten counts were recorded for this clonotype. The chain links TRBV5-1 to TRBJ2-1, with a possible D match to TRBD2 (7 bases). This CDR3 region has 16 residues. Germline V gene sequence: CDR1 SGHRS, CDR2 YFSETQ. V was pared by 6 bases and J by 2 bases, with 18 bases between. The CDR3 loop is CASKGRAGATYNEQFF. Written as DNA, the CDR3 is TGCGCCAGCAAGGGCCGGGCGGGGGCCACCTACAATGAGCAGTTCTTC.

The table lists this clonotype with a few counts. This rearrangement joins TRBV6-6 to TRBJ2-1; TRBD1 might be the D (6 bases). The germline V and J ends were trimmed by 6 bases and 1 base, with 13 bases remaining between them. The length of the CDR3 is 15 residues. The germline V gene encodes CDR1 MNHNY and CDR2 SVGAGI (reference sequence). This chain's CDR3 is CASRSSDRSYNEQFF. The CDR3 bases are TGTGCCAGCAGATCTTCGGACAGATCCTACAATGAGCAGTTCTTC.

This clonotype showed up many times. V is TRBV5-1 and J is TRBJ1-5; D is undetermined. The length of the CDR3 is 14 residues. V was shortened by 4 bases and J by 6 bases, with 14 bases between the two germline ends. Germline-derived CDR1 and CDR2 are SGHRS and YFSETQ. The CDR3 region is CASSPDGLTQPQHF. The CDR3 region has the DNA TGCGCCAGCAGCCCGGACGGACTTACTCAGCCCCAGCATTTT.

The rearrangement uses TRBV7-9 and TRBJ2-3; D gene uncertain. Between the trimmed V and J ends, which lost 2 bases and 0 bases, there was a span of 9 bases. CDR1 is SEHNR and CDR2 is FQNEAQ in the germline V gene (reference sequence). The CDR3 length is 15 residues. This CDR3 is CASSLWPASTDTQYF. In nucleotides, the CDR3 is TGTGCCAGCAGCTTATGGCCCGCAAGCACAGATACGCAGTATTTT.

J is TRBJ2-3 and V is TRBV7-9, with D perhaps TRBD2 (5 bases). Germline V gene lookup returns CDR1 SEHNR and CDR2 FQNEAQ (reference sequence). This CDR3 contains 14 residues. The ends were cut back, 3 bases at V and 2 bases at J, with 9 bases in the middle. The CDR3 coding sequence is TGTGCCAGCAGCTTTCGGGGAGCCACAGATACGCAGTATTTT. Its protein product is CASSFRGATDTQYF.

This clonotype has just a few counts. CDR3 sequence reads: CASSRVAGQETQYF. The CDR3, as DNA: TGTGCCAGCAGCCGCGTGGCGGGGCAAGAGACCCAGTACTTC. The chain combines TRBV7-9 with TRBJ2-5; possibly TRBD2 for D (6 bases). CDR1 is SEHNR and CDR2 is FQNEAQ in the germline V gene (reference sequence). The CDR3 consists of 14 residues. Trimming shortened V by 5 bases and J by 2 bases, and 12 bases separated the two germline ends.

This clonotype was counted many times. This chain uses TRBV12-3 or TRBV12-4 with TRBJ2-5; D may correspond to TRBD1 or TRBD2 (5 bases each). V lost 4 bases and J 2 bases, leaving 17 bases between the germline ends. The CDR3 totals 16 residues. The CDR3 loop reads CASSSPYPGPQETQYF. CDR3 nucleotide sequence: TGTGCCAGCAGTTCCCCCTACCCGGGACCTCAAGAGACCCAGTACTTC.

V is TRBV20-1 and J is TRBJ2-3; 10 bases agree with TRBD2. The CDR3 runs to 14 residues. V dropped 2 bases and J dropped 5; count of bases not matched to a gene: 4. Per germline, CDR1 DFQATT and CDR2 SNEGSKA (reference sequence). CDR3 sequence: CSARSGGAKDTQYF. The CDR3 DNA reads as TGCAGTGCTAGAAGCGGGGGGGCCAAAGATACGCAGTATTTT.

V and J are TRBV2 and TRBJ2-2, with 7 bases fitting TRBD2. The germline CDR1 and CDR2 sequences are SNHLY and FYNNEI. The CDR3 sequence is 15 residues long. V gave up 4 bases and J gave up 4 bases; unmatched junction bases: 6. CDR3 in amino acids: CASSVQGGTTGELFF. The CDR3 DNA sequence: TGTGCCAGCAGTGTCCAGGGAGGGACCACCGGGGAGCTGTTTTTT.